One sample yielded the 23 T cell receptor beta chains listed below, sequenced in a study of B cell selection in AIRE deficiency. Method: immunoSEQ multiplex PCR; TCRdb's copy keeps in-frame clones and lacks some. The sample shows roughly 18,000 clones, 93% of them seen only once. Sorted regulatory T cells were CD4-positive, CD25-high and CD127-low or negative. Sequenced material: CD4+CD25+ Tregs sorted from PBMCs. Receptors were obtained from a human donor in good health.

This chain's CDR3 is CASSESTGGDTEAFF. The CDR3 region has the DNA TGCGCCAGCAGCGAATCGACAGGGGGAGACACTGAAGCTTTCTTT. The genes are TRBV10-1 and TRBJ1-1; 9 nucleotides line up with TRBD1. This CDR3 comprises 15 residues. The germline gives CDR1 WNHNN, CDR2 SYGVQD (reference sequence). After removal of 6 bases from V and 3 bases from J, the junction contained 8 bases not matched to a gene.

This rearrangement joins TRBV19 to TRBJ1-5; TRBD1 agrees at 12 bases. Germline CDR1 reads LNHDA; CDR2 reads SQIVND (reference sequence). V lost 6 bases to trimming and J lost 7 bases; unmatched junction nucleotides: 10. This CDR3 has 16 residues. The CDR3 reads CASSYGDRGLGQPQHF. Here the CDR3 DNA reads TGTGCCAGTAGCTATGGGGACAGGGGGCTGGGGCAGCCCCAGCATTTT.

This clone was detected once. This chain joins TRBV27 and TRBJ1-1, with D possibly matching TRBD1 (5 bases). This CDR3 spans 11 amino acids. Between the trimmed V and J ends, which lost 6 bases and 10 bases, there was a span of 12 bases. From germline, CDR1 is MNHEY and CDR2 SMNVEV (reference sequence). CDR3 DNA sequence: TGTGCCAGCAGGGGGAGGGGAGGAGCTTTCTTT. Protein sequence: CASRGRGGAFF.

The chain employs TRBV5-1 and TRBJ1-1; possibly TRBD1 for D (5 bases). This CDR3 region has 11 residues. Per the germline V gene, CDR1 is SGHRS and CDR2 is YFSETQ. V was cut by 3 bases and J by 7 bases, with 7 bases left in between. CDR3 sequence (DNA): TGCGCCAGCAGCTCGCAGGGTGAAGCTTTCTTT. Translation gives CASSSQGEAFF.

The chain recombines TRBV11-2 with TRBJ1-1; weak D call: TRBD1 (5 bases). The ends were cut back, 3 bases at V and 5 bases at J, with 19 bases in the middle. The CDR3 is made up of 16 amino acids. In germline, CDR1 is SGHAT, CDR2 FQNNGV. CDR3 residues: CASSFWASVGTTEAFF. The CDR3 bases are TGTGCCAGCAGCTTTTGGGCGTCGGTGGGGACTACTGAAGCTTTCTTT.

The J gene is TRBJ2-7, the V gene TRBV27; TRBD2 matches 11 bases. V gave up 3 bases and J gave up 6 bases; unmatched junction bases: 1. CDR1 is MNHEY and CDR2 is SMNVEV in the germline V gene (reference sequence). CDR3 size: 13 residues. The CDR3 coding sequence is TGTGCCAGCAGTTTTAGCGGGAGGGGCGAGCAGTACTTC. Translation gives CASSFSGRGEQYF.

The CDR3 reads CAISGDRAGNTF. The CDR3 DNA sequence: TGTGCCATCAGTGGAGACAGGGCCGGGAACACCTTC. The rearrangement joins TRBV10-3 to TRBJ1-2; 7 bases are a match to TRBD1. Germline V lookup: CDR1 ENHRY, CDR2 SYGVKD. The CDR3 contains 12 residues. J lost 12 bases, V lost 4 bases, and 8 bases had no gene match.

The chain's CDR3 is CASSSRTGVLPQHF. The CDR3 DNA reads as TGTGCCAGCAGCTCTAGGACAGGGGTCTTGCCCCAGCATTTT. The rearrangement links TRBV7-2 to TRBJ1-5, with 9 bases aligning to TRBD1. With 4 bases clipped from V and 9 bases from J, the junction kept 7 bases outside the gene matches. Germline V gene data show CDR1 as SGHTA and CDR2 as FQGNSA. There are 14 residues in the CDR3.

Here the CDR3 reads CASSPTQGSGNTIYF. CDR3 DNA: TGTGCCAGCTCACCAACTCAGGGGAGTGGAAACACCATATATTTT. The rearrangement joins TRBV18 to TRBJ1-3, with D perhaps matching TRBD1 (6 bases). V lost 2 bases and J lost 3, with 11 bases in between. The length of the CDR3 is 15 residues. CDR1 KGHSH and CDR2 LQKENI come from the germline V gene.

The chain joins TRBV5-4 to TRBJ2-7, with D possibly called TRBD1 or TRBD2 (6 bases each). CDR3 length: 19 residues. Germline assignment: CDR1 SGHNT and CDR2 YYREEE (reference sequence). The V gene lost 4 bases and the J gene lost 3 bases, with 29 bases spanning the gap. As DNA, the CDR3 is TGTGCCAGCAGCCAAGATCTACAGGGACTGGGGAATTGGGGCTACGAGCAGTACTTC. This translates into CASSQDLQGLGNWGYEQYF.

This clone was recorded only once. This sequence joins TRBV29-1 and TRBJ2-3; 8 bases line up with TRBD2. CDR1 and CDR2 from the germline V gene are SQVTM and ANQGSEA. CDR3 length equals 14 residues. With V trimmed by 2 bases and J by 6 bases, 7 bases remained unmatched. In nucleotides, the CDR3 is TGCAGCGTTGAACTAGCGGGCCGCGGGGATACGCAGTATTTT. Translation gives CSVELAGRGDTQYF.

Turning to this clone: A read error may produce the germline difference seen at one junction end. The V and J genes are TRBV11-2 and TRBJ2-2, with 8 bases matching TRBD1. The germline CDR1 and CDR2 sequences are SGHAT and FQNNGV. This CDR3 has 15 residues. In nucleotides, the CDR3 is TGTGCCAGCAGCCAGGACAGGGAGAGGGGCCGGGGAGCTGTTTTT. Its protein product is CASSQDRERGRGAVF.

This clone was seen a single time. This chain's CDR3 is CASSFPGGKGEAFF. In DNA, the CDR3 is TGTGCCAGCAGTTTCCCAGGGGGCAAGGGTGAAGCTTTCTTT. The V gene is TRBV27, the J gene TRBJ1-1; 8 bases line up with TRBD1. The V gene's germline CDR1 is MNHEY and CDR2 SMNVEV (reference sequence). This CDR3 is 14 amino acids long. J lost 7 bases, V lost 3 bases, and 7 bases had no gene match.

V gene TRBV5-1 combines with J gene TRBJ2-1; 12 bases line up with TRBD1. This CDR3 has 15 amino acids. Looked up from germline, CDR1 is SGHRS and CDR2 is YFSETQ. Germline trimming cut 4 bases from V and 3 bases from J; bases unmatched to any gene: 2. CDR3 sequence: CASSGTGGYYNEQFF. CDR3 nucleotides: TGCGCCAGCAGCGGGACAGGGGGCTACTACAATGAGCAGTTCTTC.

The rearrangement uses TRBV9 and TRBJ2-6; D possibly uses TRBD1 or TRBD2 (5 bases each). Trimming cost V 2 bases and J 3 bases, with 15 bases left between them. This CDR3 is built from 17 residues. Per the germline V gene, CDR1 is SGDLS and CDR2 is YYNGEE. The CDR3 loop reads CASSVGVFGVGANVLTF. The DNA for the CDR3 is TGTGCCAGCAGCGTGGGGGTATTCGGGGTTGGGGCCAACGTCCTGACTTTC.

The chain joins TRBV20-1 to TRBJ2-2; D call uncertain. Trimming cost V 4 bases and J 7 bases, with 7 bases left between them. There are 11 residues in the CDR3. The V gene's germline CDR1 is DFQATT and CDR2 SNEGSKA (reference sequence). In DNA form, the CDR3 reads TGCAGTGCTATACAGATCGGGGAGCTGTTTTTT. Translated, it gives CSAIQIGELFF.

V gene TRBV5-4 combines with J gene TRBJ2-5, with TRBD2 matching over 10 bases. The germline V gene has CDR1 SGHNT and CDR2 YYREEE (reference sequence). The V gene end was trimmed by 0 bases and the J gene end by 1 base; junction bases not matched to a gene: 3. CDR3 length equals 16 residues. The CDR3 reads CASSLEGLASQETQYF. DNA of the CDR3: TGTGCCAGCAGCTTGGAGGGACTAGCGTCCCAAGAGACCCAGTACTTC.

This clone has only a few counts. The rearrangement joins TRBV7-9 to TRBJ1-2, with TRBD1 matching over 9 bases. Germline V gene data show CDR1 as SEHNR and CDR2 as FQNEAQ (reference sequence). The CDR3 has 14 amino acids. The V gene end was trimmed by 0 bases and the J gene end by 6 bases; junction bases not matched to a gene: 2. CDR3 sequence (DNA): TGTGCCAGCAGCTTAGCGGGACAGGGCAATGGCTACACCTTC. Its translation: CASSLAGQGNGYTF. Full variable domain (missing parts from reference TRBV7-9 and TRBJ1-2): DTGVSQNPRHKITKRGQNVTFRCDPISEHNRLYWYRQTLGQGPEFLTYFQNEAQLEKSRLLSDRFSAERPKGSFSTLEIQRTEQGDSAMYLCASSLAGQGNGYTFGSGTRLTVV.

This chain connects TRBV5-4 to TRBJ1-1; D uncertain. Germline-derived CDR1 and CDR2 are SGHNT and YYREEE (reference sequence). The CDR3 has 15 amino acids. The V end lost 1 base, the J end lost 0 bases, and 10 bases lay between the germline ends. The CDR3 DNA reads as TGTGCCAGCAGCTTGCCTCCCAGTGTGAACACTGAAGCTTTCTTT. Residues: CASSLPPSVNTEAFF.

Here the CDR3 reads CASRIGTSGTYEQYF. Written as DNA, the CDR3 is TGCGCCAGCAGAATCGGGACTAGCGGAACGTACGAGCAGTACTTC. The chain uses TRBV5-1 and TRBJ2-7; 11 bases agree with TRBD2. The ends lost 5 bases at V and 4 bases at J; junction bases unmatched: 8. In germline, CDR1 is SGHRS, CDR2 YFSETQ. The CDR3 extends over 15 amino acids.

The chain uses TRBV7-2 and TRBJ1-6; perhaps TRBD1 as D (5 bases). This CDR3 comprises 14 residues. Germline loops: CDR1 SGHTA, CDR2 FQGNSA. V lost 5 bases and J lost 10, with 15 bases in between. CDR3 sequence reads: CASSTDSFGSPLHF. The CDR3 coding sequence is TGTGCCAGCAGCACCGACAGTTTTGGATCACCCCTCCACTTT.

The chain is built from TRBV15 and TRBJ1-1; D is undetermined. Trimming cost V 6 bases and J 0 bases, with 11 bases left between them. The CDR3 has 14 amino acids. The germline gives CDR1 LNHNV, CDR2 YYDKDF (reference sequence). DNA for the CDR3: TGTGCCACCAGTCCCCGAGGGATGAACACTGAAGCTTTCTTT. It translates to CATSPRGMNTEAFF.

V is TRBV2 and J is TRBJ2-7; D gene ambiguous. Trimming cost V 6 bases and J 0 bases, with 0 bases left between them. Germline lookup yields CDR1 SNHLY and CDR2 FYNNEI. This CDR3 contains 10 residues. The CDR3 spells CASSSYEQYF. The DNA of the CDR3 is TGTGCCAGCAGCTCCTACGAGCAGTACTTC.